The subject of this entry is one TCR beta chain. This entry belongs to a study of blood T cell repertoires in COVID-19. Study at large: There were acute and convalescent COVID-19 samples, and they came from the United States, Italy and Spain. T cells, B-cell-depleted T cells, or PBMCs provided the cDNA or gDNA that served as material.

The V gene's germline CDR1 is SQVTM and CDR2 ANQGSEA. V lost 3 bases to trimming and J lost 8 bases, with 16 bases between them. The CDR3 length is 14 residues. Authors' processing steps: Amplification of reference gene primers provided the estimated nucleated cell counts. Produced via immunoSEQ multiplex PCR; TCRdb's table is partial and in-frame only. V and J calls and clone size are given by that table; D and trimming were obtained from the DNA. Found here are 100,000 to 150,000 clones, over 80% of them singletons; the top ten hold around 11%. The sequence derives from a man aged 55-75 years with acute or convalescent COVID-19. The sequencing sample was made of peripheral blood. V is TRBV29-1 and J is TRBJ1-4; possible D gene TRBD1, 6 bases. The CDR3 nucleotides read TGCAGCGTTGAGAGGCGGGGGGGGCAGGAAAAACTGTTTTTT. It codes for CSVERRGGQEKLFF. The full variable domain, rest sourced from reference TRBV29-1 and TRBJ1-4, is SAVISQKPSRDICQRGTSLTIQCQVDSQVTMMFWYRQQPGQSLTLIATANQGSEATYESGFVIDKFPISRPNLTFSTLTVSNMSPEDSSIYLCSVERRGGQEKLFFGSGTQLSVL.